The rows below give T cell receptor beta chains drawn from one sample of a study of molecular identifiers for immune sequencing clone quantification. TCRdb reprocessed the PCR reads via MiXCR and lists one record per CDR3 protein. The sample consists of more than 550,000 distinct CDR3 sequences, 25% of them appearing once. Sequencing was carried out using naive CD8+ T cells from blood, with Jurkat cell RNA spiked in. The receptors derive from a human donor in good health. Some libraries in this study had Jurkat cell RNA spiked in. The CDR3 runs from the conserved cysteine through the conserved F or W. The D gene is left open where the match is weak. Clone size is not always given. Where it is, it says once, few, many or a class for expanded clones.

>-|TRBV7-9|TRBJ1-4|few
TGTGCCAGCAGCTCGGCCTTGGTGGGTGAAAAACTGTTTTTT
CASSSALVGEKLFF
>TRBD1|TRBV13|TRBJ1-1|many
TGTGCCAGCAGCCCGGACAGGGCTTCAACTGAAGCTTTCTTT
CASSPDRASTEAFF
>-|TRBV5-8|TRBJ2-1|many
TGTGCCAGCATTCCGGGCCCGAGCTCCTACAATGAGCAGTTCTTC
CASIPGPSSYNEQFF
>TRBD1|TRBV4-2|TRBJ1-2|-
TGTGCCAGCAGCCAAGATGGGAACAGGGGTTCCCATGGCTACACCTTC
CASSQDGNRGSHGYTF
>-|TRBV7-9|TRBJ1-2|-
TGTGCCAGCAGTGAGACGAACGCCTATGGCTACACCTTC
CASSETNAYGYTF
>TRBD2|TRBV4-3|TRBJ2-5|-
TGCGCCAGCAGCCTCCGGGAAGCGGGGTTGGAGCCCCAGTACTTC
CASSLREAGLEPQYF
>-|TRBV10-3|TRBJ1-1|few
TGTGCCATCAGTGAGTCAGAATTTCGCGGGGCAGAAGCTTTCTTT
CAISESEFRGAEAFF
>-|TRBV6-2/TRBV6-3|TRBJ2-7|-
TGTGCCAGCAGTTACTCGCCGGTACCCTCCTACGAGCAGTACTTC
CASSYSPVPSYEQYF
>TRBD2|TRBV2|TRBJ2-1|-
TGTGCCAGCAGTGGGGCGGGAGCCTCCTACAATGAGCAGTTCTTC
CASSGAGASYNEQFF
>TRBD1|TRBV9|TRBJ2-7|-
TGTGCCAGCAGCGAGACAGGGGGGGTCTACGAGCAGTACTTC
CASSETGGVYEQYF
>TRBD1|TRBV28|TRBJ2-5|few
TGTGCCAGCAGTTTGTGGACAGGGGCCCAAGAGACCCAGTACTTC
CASSLWTGAQETQYF
>-|TRBV6-2/TRBV6-3|TRBJ1-5|-
TGTGCCAGCAGCCACGACGTGGGCTATCAGCCCCAGCATTTT
CASSHDVGYQPQHF
>TRBD2|TRBV7-2|TRBJ2-7|many
TGTGCCAGCAGCGCCCTTAGCGGGGGTTCCTACGAGCAGTACTTC
CASSALSGGSYEQYF
>-|TRBV7-9|TRBJ2-7|-
TGTGCCAGCAGCTTCCCCGTCGGCCAACCCTACGAGCAGTACTTC
CASSFPVGQPYEQYF
>TRBD1|TRBV4-1|TRBJ2-1|few
TGCGCCAGCAGCCAAGATTTGGGACAGGGGATGGTTAATGAGCAGTTCTTC
CASSQDLGQGMVNEQFF
>-|TRBV7-3|TRBJ2-1|-
TGTGCCAGCAGCTGGGGCCAAGGGGATGAGCAGTTCTTC
CASSWGQGDEQFF
>-|TRBV10-3|TRBJ2-7|few
TGTGCCATCAGTGAGTCTGGGGGTTTCTACGAGCAGTACTTC
CAISESGGFYEQYF
>-|TRBV12-3/TRBV12-4|TRBJ1-5|-
TGTGCCAGCAGTTTAGGGGACAAATATAGCAATCAGCCCCAGCATTTT
CASSLGDKYSNQPQHF
>-|TRBV19|TRBJ1-1|few
TGTGCCAGTAGTATCGAAGGGGGGTCTGAAGCTTTCTTT
CASSIEGGSEAFF
>-|TRBV20-1|TRBJ2-2|-
TGCAGTGATAGAGATCGGCGGGCGGAGCCGAACACCGGGGAGCTGTTTTTT
CSDRDRRAEPNTGELFF
>-|TRBV9|TRBJ2-1|-
TGTGCCAGCAGCGGGAGTCCTAGCGTGATTTACAATGAGCAGTTCTTC
CASSGSPSVIYNEQFF
>-|TRBV5-6|TRBJ2-3|many
TGTGCCAGCAGCTTGGGGCCAGAGAACACAGATACGCAGTATTTT
CASSLGPENTDTQYF
>TRBD2|TRBV7-9|TRBJ2-2|many
TGTGCCAGCAACACCCTAGCGGGAGGTCGAACCGGGGAGCTGTTTTTT
CASNTLAGGRTGELFF
>-|TRBV30|TRBJ2-3|many
TGTGCCTGGAGTGGCGGAAGCACAGATACGCAGTATTTT
CAWSGGSTDTQYF
>-|TRBV21-1|TRBJ2-1|-
TGTGCCAGCAGCAAACCCCTACTAGCGGGAGGGATCGATGAGCAGTTCTTC
CASSKPLLAGGIDEQFF
>TRBD2|TRBV5-4|TRBJ2-7|-
TGTGCCAGCAGCGTGGGACTAGCTGACACCTACGAGCAGTACTTC
CASSVGLADTYEQYF
>-|TRBV7-6|TRBJ1-1|few
TGTGCCAGCAGCTTAGCATCTGGCGGTGAAGCTTTCTTT
CASSLASGGEAFF
>-|TRBV28|TRBJ1-2|-
TGTGCCAGCAGTTTTAGGCTAGGGGACGGCTACACCTTC
CASSFRLGDGYTF
>-|TRBV20-1|TRBJ1-3|-
TGCAGTGCTAGTGATTATAGCTTAGTGGTCCCAACACCCGGAAACACCATATATTTT
CSASDYSLVVPTPGNTIYF
>TRBD2|TRBV29-1|TRBJ2-1|-
TGCAGCGTAGTGAGTGGACTAGCGGGAGGCCATGGGGAGGGTGAGCAGTTCTTC
CSVVSGLAGGHGEGEQFF
>TRBD2|TRBV7-9|TRBJ2-7|many
TGTGCCAGCAGCCCACCTAGCATGGGAGGGCCGAGCGAGCAGTACTTC
CASSPPSMGGPSEQYF
>-|TRBV21-1|TRBJ2-3|-
TGTGCCAGCAGCTTATTAGGGGCAGCCGCGACAGATACGCAGTATTTT
CASSLLGAAATDTQYF
>-|TRBV2|TRBJ1-2|-
TGTGCCAGCAGTGAATTAGGGCGGAGCGTAGAGAACTATGGCTACACCTTC
CASSELGRSVENYGYTF
>-|TRBV19|TRBJ2-7|many
TGTGCCAGTAGTCCCGGACCCTCTTTAAACTACGAGCAGTACTTC
CASSPGPSLNYEQYF
>-|TRBV15|TRBJ2-7|few
TGTGCCACCAGCAGAGTTCCGGGAGCCTACGAGCAGTACTTC
CATSRVPGAYEQYF
>-|TRBV4-1|TRBJ2-7|few
TGCGCCAGCAGCCAAGGCTTCGGGGACACCTACGAGCAGTACTTC
CASSQGFGDTYEQYF
>TRBD1|TRBV7-9|TRBJ2-7|many
TGTGCCAGCAGCCTAGATACAGGGGTAAACTACGAGCAGTACTTC
CASSLDTGVNYEQYF
>-|TRBV6-2/TRBV6-3|TRBJ2-5|-
TGTGCCAGCAACACGGACGGGGCGTACCAAGAGACCCAGTACTTC
CASNTDGAYQETQYF
>-|TRBV28|TRBJ1-3|-
TGTGCCAGCAGCTTCAGGGGCCCATCTGGAAACACCATATATTTT
CASSFRGPSGNTIYF
>TRBD2|TRBV29-1|TRBJ2-3|many
TGCAGCGTTGGACTAGCGGGAATTTACACAGATACGCAGTATTTT
CSVGLAGIYTDTQYF
>TRBD1|TRBV29-1|TRBJ2-7|few
TGCAGCGCCGCCGGGACAGGGATCAACGAGCAGTACTTC
CSAAGTGINEQYF
>-|TRBV4-1|TRBJ2-7|few
TGCGCCAGCAGCCAAGGGGTCAGGGGAACCTACGAGCAGTACTTC
CASSQGVRGTYEQYF
>TRBD1|TRBV27|TRBJ2-7|-
TGTGCCAGCAGTTTACCTCGACAGGGTGGCCTCTACGAGCAGTACTTC
CASSLPRQGGLYEQYF
>-|TRBV7-9|TRBJ1-3|-
TGTGCCAGCTGCCCCCCTGGAGGGTTTGGAAACACCATATATTTT
CASCPPGGFGNTIYF
>TRBD2|TRBV7-6|TRBJ2-3|many
TGTGCCAGCAGCTTAGAACTAGCGGGAGGGCTAACAGATACGCAGTATTTT
CASSLELAGGLTDTQYF
>TRBD2|TRBV5-1|TRBJ2-5|many
TGCGCCAGCAGCTTGGGAGAGGTAGCGGGGGGAATCCAAGAGACCCAGTACTTC
CASSLGEVAGGIQETQYF
>TRBD1|TRBV5-6|TRBJ2-7|many
TGTGCCAGCAGCTTCGGGACAGTACCCTACGAGCAGTACTTC
CASSFGTVPYEQYF
>TRBD2|TRBV4-1|TRBJ2-1|-
TGCGCCAGCAGCCAGGATTGGGCTAGCGGTTACAATGAGCAGTTCTTC
CASSQDWASGYNEQFF
>TRBD1|TRBV2|TRBJ2-3|many
TGTGCCAGCATCATCGGACAGGGGGCCATTGGGACAGATACGCAGTATTTT
CASIIGQGAIGTDTQYF
>TRBD1|TRBV19|TRBJ2-7|few
TGTGCCAGTAGTATCCGGGACAGGGGGCGCATATACGAGCAGTACTTC
CASSIRDRGRIYEQYF
>-|TRBV4-3|TRBJ1-2|-
TGCGCCAGCAGCCAAAGGCAGGGAAAGGATGGCTACACCTTC
CASSQRQGKDGYTF
>-|TRBV7-9|TRBJ1-4|many
TGTGCCAGCAGCGGGTCGGCTGAAAAACTGTTTTTT
CASSGSAEKLFF
>-|TRBV19|TRBJ2-2|many
TGTGCCAGTAGGTTAGGGGGACGCAAATTCCTGAACACCGGGGAGCTGTTTTTT
CASRLGGRKFLNTGELFF
>TRBD2|TRBV23-1|TRBJ2-3|few
TGCGCCAGCAGTCAATCTGGGCAGGGACTGGAGAAGACTAGCGGGAGGAACACAGATACGCAGTATTTT
CASSQSGQGLEKTSGRNTDTQYF
>-|TRBV7-6|TRBJ2-5|-
TGTGCCAGCAGCCGTTTCCAGGGAGGAGAGACCCAGTACTTC
CASSRFQGGETQYF
>-|TRBV4-1|TRBJ1-5|many
TGCGCCAGCAGCCAATCGCTGGGTCGGACGCTATTCAATCAGCCCCAGCATTTT
CASSQSLGRTLFNQPQHF
>TRBD1|TRBV14|TRBJ2-3|many
TGTGCCAGCAGCCAAACCACGACAGGGGATACGCAGTATTTT
CASSQTTTGDTQYF
>-|TRBV4-3|TRBJ2-7|many
TGCGCCAGCAGCCAAGTTTACTCCTCCTACGAGCAGTACTTC
CASSQVYSSYEQYF
>TRBD2|TRBV27|TRBJ2-7|few
TGTGCCAGCAGTTCCCTCGGGACTAGCGGGAGCAACGAGCAGTACTTC
CASSSLGTSGSNEQYF